This record looks at one TCR beta chain sequence and its context. Many counts were recorded for this clonotype. This receptor's antigen is unknown. Within one base of it there is no much larger clone, and no base qualities were kept. This entry is derived from a study of molecular identifiers for immune sequencing clone quantification (dated by TCRdb to the late 2010s). Study-level background: For a replicate experiment, RNA from around 18,000 or 91,000 naive CD8 T cells was divided into five aliquots, and four of the five aliquots were sequenced. CD8 T cells were used in a methods study to benchmark molecular-identifier clustering-based TCR repertoire sequencing (MIDCIRS) and TCR RNA copy counting. What the work shows at the level of the full study, not this receptor alone: About 3 recovered TCR RNA copies per cell were obtained by modeling, versus approximately 9 by digital PCR, implying a capture efficiency of about 30%. When barcode sub-clustering was left out, chimeric consensus sequences inflated TCR diversity, with chimeras reaching as high as 47%. Spiked-in Jurkat TCR RNA (approximately eleven copies' worth), which is not part of the donor repertoire, was contained in the naive libraries. Clones above 20 RNA copies held over 97% of molecules in CMV-specific effector cells but under 1% in naive cells. A single cell's worth of spiked-in Jurkat TCR RNA was reported detectable even among around 970,000 naive CD8 T cells. The sizes of highly expanded clones could end up underestimated when identical TCR molecules share a barcode.

The CDR3 numbers 14 residues from cysteine through phenylalanine. Only the CDR3 part of the read is kept: 42 bases, read in frame from the first base. V gives up 5 bases and J gives up 2 bases, and the segment between their germline ends measures 13 bases. Via the germline V gene (reference sequence), CDR1 is MNHEY and CDR2 SMNVEV. Library preparation was by PCR. Sequencing instrument: Illumina HiSeq 4000. Preparation of bulk TCR libraries followed a previously described approach, with the TCR primers listed in Table S5. The Qiagen AllPrep DNA/RNA kit was used to purify total RNA. Before analysis, reads from multiple sequencing runs of the same library were pooled. The published analysis was carried out like this. Only reads with exact TCR constant sequence were kept, trimmed to 150 nt, and grouped by their 12-nt molecular barcodes. Reads in each barcode group were sub-clustered using a 15% Levenshtein threshold, and a quality-weighted consensus sequence was built for each RNA molecule. Non-functional sequences were removed, as were lower-count sequences one edit away from another. Based on fitting two negative binomial distributions, any barcode sub-cluster with under 20% of the maximum read count was discarded. In-frame beta chains were kept once TCRdb had trimmed the public reads at Q25 with fastp and called clones with MiXCR. CDR3 protein duplicates are merged, each entry listing the most common genes and DNA. The V and J calls follow TCRdb's processing rather than the paper's. A total of under 650,000 distinct CDR3 sequences appear in this sample, nearly 20% of them only once. The ten largest clones take up around 0.9% of the sample.

Libraries of naive CD8 T cells were generated from approximately 20,000 to 1,000,000 sorted cells, with 10%, 30% or 50% of the purified RNA used. Naive CD8 T cells were FACS-sorted as CD8+CD4-CCR7+CD45RA+ on a BD FACSAria II into RLT Plus buffer. To test detection sensitivity, Jurkat RNA equivalent to nine to ten TCR copies was spiked into samples of roughly 18,000-1,000,000 naive CD8 T cells. CD8 T cells were enriched using RosetteSep CD8+ T Cell Enrichment Cocktail and Ficoll-Paque, and the enriched cells then underwent ACK red cell lysis. The clonotype was recovered from a human donor in good health. Some libraries in this study had Jurkat cell RNA spiked in. This sequence uses TRBV27 and TRBJ2-7; the D segment cannot be called with confidence. The sample was naive CD8+ T cells from blood, with Jurkat cell RNA spiked in. Read against the paper, the sample's cell subset or site label means: FACS-sorted CD8+CD4-CCR7+CD45RA+ naive T cells. CDR3 sequence: CASSLSPTPYEQYF. The bases read TGTGCCAGCAGTCTCAGCCCGACCCCCTACGAGCAGTACTTC.